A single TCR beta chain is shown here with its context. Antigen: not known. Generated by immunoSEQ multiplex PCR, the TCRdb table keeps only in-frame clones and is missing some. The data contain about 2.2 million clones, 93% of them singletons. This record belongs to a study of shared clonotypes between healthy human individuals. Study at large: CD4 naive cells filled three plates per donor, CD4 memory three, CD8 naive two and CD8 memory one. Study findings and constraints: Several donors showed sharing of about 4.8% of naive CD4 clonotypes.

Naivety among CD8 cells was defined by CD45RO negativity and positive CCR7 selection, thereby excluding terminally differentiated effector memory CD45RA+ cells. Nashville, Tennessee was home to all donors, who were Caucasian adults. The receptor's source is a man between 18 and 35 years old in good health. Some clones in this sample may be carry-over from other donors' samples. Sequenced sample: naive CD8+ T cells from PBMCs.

This CDR3 reads CASSQGRNQPQHF. CDR3 in DNA: TGTGCCAGCAGCCAAGGGCGGAATCAGCCCCAGCATTTT. The V gene is TRBV14, the J gene TRBJ1-5; D is unclear. The V end was cut by 1 base, the J end by 4 bases, with 5 bases between. The CDR3 contains 13 residues. Germline CDR1 and CDR2: SGHDN and FVKESK. Filled out from reference TRBV14 and TRBJ1-5, the complete variable domain reads EAGVTQFPSHSVIEKGQTVTLRCDPISGHDNLYWYRRVMGKEIKFLLHFVKESKQDESGMPNNRFLAERTGGTYSTLKVQPAELEDSGVYFCASSQGRNQPQHFGDGTRLSIL.